This record concerns one T cell receptor (beta chain) sequence. Germline loops: CDR1 SGHDN, CDR2 FVKESK. V dropped 0 bases and J dropped 5 bases, with 10 bases sitting between them. The CDR3 has 14 residues. This sample is part of a study of cytomegalovirus exposure and HLA in healthy donors. The PCR ran on 60 Vbeta and 13 Jbeta primers. The repertoire was sequenced with immunoSEQ multiplex PCR; TCRdb's copy has only in-frame clones and lacks some. The sample lists about 140,000 clones, 80% seen once, with around 2% in the top ten. Source material: PBMCs. This receptor was identified in a man aged 25-40 years in good health and CMV-seronegative. V and J are TRBV14 and TRBJ2-5; D call uncertain. The CDR3: CASSQDSKEETQYF. The DNA for the CDR3 is TGTGCCAGCAGCCAAGATTCCAAGGAGGAGACCCAGTACTTC.